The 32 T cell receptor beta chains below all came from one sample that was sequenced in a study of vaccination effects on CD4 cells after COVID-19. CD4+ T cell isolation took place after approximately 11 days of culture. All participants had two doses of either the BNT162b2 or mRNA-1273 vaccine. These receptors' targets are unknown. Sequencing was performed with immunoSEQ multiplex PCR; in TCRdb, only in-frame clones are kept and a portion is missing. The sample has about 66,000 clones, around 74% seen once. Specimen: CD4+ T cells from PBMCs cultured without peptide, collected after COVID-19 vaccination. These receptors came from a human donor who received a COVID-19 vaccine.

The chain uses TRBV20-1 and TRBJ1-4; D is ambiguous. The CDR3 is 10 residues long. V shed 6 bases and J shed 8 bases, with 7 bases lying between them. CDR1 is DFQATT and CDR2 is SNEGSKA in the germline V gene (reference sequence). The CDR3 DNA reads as TGCAGTGCGAAAAAAGAAAAACTGTTTTTT. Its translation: CSAKKEKLFF.

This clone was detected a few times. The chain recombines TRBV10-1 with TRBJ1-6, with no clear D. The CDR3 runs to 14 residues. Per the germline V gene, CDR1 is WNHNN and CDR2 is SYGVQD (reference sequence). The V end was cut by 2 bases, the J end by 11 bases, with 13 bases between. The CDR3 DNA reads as TGCGCCAGCAGTGAGGGACCGTCGGGGACACCCCTCCACTTT. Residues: CASSEGPSGTPLHF.

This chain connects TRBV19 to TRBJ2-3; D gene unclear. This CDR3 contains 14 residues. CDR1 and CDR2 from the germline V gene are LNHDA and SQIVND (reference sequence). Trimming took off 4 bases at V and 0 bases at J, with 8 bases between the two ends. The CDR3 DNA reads TGTGCCAGTAGTAGGCAGCCTAGCACAGATACGCAGTATTTT. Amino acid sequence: CASSRQPSTDTQYF.

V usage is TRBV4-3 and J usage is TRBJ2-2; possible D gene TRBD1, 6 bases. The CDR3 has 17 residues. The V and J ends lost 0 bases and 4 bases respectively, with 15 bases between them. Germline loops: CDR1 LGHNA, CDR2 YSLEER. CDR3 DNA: TGCGCCAGCAGCCAAGAACCCGCAGGGGCCAGCACCGGGGAGCTGTTTTTT. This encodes CASSQEPAGASTGELFF.

The CDR3 region has the DNA TGTGCCAGCAGTGAAGCAGAGTACAATCAGCCCCAGCATTTT. It is translated as CASSEAEYNQPQHF. The rearrangement uses TRBV2 and TRBJ1-5; no clear D gene. Trimming cost V 0 bases and J 3 bases, with 6 bases left between them. The CDR3 loop spans 14 amino acids. The germline V gene encodes CDR1 SNHLY and CDR2 FYNNEI.

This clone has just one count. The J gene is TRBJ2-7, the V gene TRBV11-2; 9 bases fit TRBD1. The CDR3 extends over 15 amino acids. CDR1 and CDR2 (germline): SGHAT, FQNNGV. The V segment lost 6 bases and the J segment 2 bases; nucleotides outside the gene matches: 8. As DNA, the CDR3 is TGTGCCAGCAGGTACCGGACAGGGGCGACCTACGAGCAGTACGTC. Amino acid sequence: CASRYRTGATYEQYV.

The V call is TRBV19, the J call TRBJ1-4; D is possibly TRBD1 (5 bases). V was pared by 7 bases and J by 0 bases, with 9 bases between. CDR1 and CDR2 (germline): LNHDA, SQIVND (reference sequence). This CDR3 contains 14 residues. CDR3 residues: CASMGLATNEKLFF. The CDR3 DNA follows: TGTGCCAGTATGGGGCTCGCAACTAATGAAAAACTGTTTTTT. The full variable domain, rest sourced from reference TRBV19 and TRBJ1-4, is DGGITQSPKYLFRKEGQNVTLSCEQNLNHDAMYWYRQDPGQGLRLIYYSQIVNDFQKGDIAEGYSVSREKKESFPLTVTSAQKNPTAFYLCASMGLATNEKLFFGSGTQLSVL.

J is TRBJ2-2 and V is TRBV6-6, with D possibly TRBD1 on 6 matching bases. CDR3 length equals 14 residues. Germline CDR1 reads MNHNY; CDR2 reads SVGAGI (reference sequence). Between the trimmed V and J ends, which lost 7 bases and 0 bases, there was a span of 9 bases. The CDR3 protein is CASNRDTNTGELFF. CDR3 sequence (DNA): TGTGCCAGCAACAGGGACACGAACACCGGGGAGCTGTTTTTT.

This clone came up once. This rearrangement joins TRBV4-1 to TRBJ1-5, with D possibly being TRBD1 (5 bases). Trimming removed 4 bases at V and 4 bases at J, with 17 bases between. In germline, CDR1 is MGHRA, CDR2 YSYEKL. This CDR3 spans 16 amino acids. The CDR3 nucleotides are TGCGCCAGCAGCCCGAACCGCGGGGGGGATAATCAGCCCCAGCATTTT. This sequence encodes CASSPNRGGDNQPQHF.

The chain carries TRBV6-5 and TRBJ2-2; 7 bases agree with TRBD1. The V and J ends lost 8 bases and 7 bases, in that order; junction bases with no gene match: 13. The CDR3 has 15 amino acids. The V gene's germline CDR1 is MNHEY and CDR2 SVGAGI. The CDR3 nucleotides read TGTGCCAGCGGCGGCGACAGGGTAGTCATCGGGGAGCTGTTTTTT. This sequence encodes CASGGDRVVIGELFF.

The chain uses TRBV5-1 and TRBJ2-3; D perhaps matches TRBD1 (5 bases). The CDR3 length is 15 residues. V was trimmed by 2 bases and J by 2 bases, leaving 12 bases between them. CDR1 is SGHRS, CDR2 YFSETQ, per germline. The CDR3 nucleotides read TGCGCCAGCAGCTTACAGGACCCGGACACAGATACGCAGTATTTT. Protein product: CASSLQDPDTDTQYF.

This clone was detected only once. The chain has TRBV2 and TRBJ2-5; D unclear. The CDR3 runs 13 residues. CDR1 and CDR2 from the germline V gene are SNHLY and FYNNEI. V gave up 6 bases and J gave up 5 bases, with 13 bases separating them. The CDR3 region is CASSRHAMETQYF. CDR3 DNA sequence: TGTGCCAGCAGCCGACACGCGATGGAGACCCAGTACTTC.

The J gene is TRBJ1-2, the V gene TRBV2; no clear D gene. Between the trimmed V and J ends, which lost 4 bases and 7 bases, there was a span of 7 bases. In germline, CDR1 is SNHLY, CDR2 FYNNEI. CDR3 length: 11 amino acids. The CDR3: CASSVGPGYTF. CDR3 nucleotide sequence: TGTGCCAGCAGTGTAGGACCTGGCTACACCTTC.

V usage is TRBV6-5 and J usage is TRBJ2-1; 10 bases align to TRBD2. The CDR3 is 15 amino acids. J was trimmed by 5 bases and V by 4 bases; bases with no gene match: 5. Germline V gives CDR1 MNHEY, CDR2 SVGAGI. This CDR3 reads CASSSGLAMNNEQFF. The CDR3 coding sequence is TGTGCCAGCAGTTCGGGACTAGCGATGAACAATGAGCAGTTCTTC.

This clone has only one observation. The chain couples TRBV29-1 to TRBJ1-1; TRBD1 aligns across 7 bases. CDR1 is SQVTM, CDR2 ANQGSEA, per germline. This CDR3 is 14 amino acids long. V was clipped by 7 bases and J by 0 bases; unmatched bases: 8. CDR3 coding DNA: TGCAGCGCTATCCCGGGACAGTTGAACACTGAAGCTTTCTTT. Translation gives CSAIPGQLNTEAFF.

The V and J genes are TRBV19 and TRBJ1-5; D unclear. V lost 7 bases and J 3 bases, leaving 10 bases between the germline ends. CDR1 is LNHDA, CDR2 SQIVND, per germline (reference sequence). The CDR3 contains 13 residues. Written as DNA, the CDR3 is TGTGCCAGTACGAAGGATTACAATCAGCCCCAGCATTTT. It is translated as CASTKDYNQPQHF. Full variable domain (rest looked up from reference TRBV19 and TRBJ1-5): DGGITQSPKYLFRKEGQNVTLSCEQNLNHDAMYWYRQDPGQGLRLIYYSQIVNDFQKGDIAEGYSVSREKKESFPLTVTSAQKNPTAFYLCASTKDYNQPQHFGDGTRLSIL.

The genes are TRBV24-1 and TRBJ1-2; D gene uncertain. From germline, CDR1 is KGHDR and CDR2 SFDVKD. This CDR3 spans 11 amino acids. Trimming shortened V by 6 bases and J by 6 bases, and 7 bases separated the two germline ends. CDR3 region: CATSSGDGYTF. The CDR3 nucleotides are TGTGCCACCAGTTCCGGGGATGGCTACACCTTC.

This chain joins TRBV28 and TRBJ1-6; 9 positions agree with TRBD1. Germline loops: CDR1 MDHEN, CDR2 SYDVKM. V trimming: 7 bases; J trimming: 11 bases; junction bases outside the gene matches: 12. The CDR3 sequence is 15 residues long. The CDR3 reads CASTPGTGSRPPLHF. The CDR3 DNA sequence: TGTGCCAGCACCCCCGGGACAGGGTCCCGGCCACCCCTCCACTTT.

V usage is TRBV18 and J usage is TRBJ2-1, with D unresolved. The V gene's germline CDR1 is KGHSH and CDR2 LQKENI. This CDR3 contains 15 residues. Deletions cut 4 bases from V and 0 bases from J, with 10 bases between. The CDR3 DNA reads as TGTGCCAGCTCACTATCAGCCAGCTCCTACAATGAGCAGTTCTTC. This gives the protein CASSLSASSYNEQFF.

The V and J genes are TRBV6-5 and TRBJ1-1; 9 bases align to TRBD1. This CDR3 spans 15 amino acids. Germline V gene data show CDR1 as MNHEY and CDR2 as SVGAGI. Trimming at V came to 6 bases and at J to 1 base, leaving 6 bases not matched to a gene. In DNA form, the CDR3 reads TGTGCCAGCAGGAGGGACAGGGTCGCGAACACTGAAGCTTTCTTT. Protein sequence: CASRRDRVANTEAFF.

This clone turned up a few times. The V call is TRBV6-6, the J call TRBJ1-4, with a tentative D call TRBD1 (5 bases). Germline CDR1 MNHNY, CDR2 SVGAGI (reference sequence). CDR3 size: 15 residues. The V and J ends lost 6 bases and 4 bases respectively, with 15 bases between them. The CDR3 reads CASRPPGGFNEKLFF. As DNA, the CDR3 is TGTGCCAGCAGACCCCCTGGGGGGTTTAATGAAAAACTGTTTTTT.

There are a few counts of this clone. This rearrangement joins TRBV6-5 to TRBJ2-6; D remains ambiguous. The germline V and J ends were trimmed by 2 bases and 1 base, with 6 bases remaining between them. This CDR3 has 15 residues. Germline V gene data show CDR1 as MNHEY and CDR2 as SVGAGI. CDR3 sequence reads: CASSYRSSGANVLTF. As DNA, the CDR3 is TGTGCCAGCAGTTACAGGTCTTCTGGGGCCAACGTCCTGACTTTC.

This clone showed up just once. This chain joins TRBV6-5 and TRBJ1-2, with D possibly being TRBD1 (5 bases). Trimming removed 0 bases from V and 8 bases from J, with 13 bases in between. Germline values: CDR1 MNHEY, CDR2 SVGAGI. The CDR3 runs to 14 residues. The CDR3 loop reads CASSYSWQGGGYTF. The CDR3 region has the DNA TGTGCCAGCAGTTACTCTTGGCAGGGAGGCGGCTACACCTTC.

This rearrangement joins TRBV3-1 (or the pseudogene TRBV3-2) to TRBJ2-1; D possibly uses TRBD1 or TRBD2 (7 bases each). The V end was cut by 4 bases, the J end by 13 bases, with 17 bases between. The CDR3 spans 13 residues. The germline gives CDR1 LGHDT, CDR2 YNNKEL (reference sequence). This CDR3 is CASSLDQGGGQFF. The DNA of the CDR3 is TGTGCCAGCAGCCTGGACCAGGGGGGGGGCCAGTTCTTC.

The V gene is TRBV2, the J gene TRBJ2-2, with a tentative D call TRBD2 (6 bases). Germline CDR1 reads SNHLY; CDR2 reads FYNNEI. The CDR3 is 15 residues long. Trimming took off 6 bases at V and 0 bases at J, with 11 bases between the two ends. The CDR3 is CASRVERANTGELFF. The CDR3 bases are TGTGCCAGCAGAGTAGAGCGGGCGAACACCGGGGAGCTGTTTTTT. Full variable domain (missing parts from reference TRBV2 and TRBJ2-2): EPEVTQTPSHQVTQMGQEVILRCVPISNHLYFYWYRQILGQKVEFLVSFYNNEISEKSEIFDDQFSVERPDGSNFTLKIRSTKLEDSAMYFCASRVERANTGELFFGEGSRLTVL.

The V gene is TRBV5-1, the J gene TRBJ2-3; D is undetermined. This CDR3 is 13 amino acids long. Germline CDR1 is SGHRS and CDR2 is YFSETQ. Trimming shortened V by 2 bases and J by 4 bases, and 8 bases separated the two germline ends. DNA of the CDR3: TGCGCCAGCAGCTTTAGAACAGCAGATACGCAGTATTTT. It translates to CASSFRTADTQYF. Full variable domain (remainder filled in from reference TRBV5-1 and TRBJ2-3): KAGVTQTPRYLIKTRGQQVTLSCSPISGHRSVSWYQQTPGQGLQFLFEYFSETQRNKGNFPGRFSGRQFSNSRSEMNVSTLELGDSALYLCASSFRTADTQYFGPGTRLTVL.

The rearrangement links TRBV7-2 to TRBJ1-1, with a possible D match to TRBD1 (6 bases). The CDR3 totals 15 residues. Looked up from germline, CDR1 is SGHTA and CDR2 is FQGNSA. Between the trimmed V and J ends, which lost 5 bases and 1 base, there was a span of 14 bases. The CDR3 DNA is TGTGCCAGCAGCGCTCAAGGGGGGGGGAACACTGAAGCTTTCTTT. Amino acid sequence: CASSAQGGGNTEAFF. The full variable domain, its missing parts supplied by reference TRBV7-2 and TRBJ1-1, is GAGVSQSPSNKVTEKGKDVELRCDPISGHTALYWYRQSLGQGLEFLIYFQGNSAPDKSGLPSDRFSAERTGGSVSTLTIQRTQQEDSAVYLCASSAQGGGNTEAFFGQGTRLTVV.

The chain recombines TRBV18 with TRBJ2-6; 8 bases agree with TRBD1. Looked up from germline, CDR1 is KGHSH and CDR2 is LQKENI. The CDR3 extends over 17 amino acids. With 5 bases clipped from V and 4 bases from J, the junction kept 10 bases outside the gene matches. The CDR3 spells CASSLRTGFTGANVLTF. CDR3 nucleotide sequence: TGTGCCAGCTCATTACGGACAGGGTTTACCGGGGCCAACGTCCTGACTTTC.

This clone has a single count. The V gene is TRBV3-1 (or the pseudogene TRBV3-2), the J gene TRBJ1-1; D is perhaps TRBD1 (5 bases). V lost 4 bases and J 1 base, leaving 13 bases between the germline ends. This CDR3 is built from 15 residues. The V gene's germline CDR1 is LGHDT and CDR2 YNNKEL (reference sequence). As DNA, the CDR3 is TGTGCCAGCAGCCCCGTGGGACGGAAGAACACTGAAGCTTTCTTT. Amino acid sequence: CASSPVGRKNTEAFF.

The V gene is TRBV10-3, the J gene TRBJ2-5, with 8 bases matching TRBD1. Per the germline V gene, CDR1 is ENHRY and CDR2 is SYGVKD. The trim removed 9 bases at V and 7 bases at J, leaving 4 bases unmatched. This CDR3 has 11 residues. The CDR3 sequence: CAIQGGATQYF. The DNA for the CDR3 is TGTGCCATACAGGGGGGAGCGACCCAGTACTTC.

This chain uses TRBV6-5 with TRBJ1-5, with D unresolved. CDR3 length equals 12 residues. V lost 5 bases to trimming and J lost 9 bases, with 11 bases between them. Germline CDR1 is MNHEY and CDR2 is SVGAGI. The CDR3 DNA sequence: TGTGCCAGCAGTCAGAGTGGGCGGCCCCAGCATTTT. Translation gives CASSQSGRPQHF.

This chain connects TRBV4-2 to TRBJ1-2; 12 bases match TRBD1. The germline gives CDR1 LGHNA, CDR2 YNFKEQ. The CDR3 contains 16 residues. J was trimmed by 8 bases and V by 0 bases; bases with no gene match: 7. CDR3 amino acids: CASSQDPGQGARGYTF. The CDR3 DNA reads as TGTGCCAGCAGCCAAGACCCGGGACAGGGGGCACGGGGCTACACCTTC.